The 30 T cell receptor beta chains given below trace back to one sample, sequenced in a study of T-cell reconstitution after alpha-beta-depleted transplantation in children (dated by TCRdb to 2016 to 2017). Sample treatment or condition, as interpreted from the label and publication: allogeneic hematopoietic cell transplantation with graft depleted of TCRalphabeta T cells and CD19 B cells. The library was obtained by PCR. The sequencer was an Illumina HiSeq 2500. Molecular barcoding was employed in the preparation of TCR libraries, with unique molecular identifiers being used to normalize TCRbeta repertoire quantification. TCRdb reprocessed the public reads (quality trimming at Q25 with fastp, clone calling with MiXCR) and kept in-frame beta chains. Each record represents a unique CDR3 protein, reported with the most common genes and DNA among its rows. This sample gives 250,000 to 300,000 distinct CDR3 sequences in total; 9.5% to 13% of them show up just once. The ten largest clones capture 23% of the sample.

The sample in question was peripheral blood, obtained 180 days after TCRalphabeta/CD19-depleted stem cell transplant. These receptor sequences come from a male patient aged 2 to 10 who had a stem cell transplant for chronic granulomatous disease, so the T cells may come from the graft donor.

As concerns this clonotype: This could be a read error, since a much larger clone is one nucleotide away. The CDR3 bases are TGTGCCAGCAGTTACGAGAGGTTCAATCAGCCCCAGCATTTT. Protein sequence: CASSYERFNQPQHF. The chain is built from TRBV6-5 and TRBJ1-5, with D unresolved. The V and J ends lost 2 bases and 3 bases respectively, with 8 bases between them. This CDR3 region has 14 residues. The V gene's germline CDR1 is MNHEY and CDR2 SVGAGI.

This clonotype was detected ten times or more. The chain uses TRBV9 and TRBJ2-5; D uncertain. Germline loops: CDR1 SGDLS, CDR2 YYNGEE. Between the trimmed V and J ends, which lost 1 base and 2 bases, there was a span of 6 bases. The CDR3 totals 13 residues. This chain's CDR3 is CASSVHLQETQYF. The CDR3 region has the DNA TGTGCCAGCAGCGTACACTTACAAGAGACCCAGTACTTC.

This clonotype showed up many times. The rearrangement links TRBV5-4 to TRBJ2-1; D not certain. Germline V CDR1 and CDR2: SGHNT, YYREEE (reference sequence). The CDR3 contains 16 residues. V lost 4 bases and J 0 bases, leaving 14 bases between the germline ends. The CDR3, as DNA: TGTGCCAGCAGCCCATTTCCTCGGAACTCCTACAATGAGCAGTTCTTC. Its protein product is CASSPFPRNSYNEQFF.

This clonotype has just one count. Sequence at one end of the junction differs from germline and may be a read error. The rearrangement uses TRBV5-1 and TRBJ2-2; D might be TRBD1 (5 bases). This CDR3 is built from 14 residues. CDR1 and CDR2 from the germline V gene are SGHRS and YFSETQ. The CDR3: CASSSRVNSGELFF. The CDR3 DNA sequence: TGCGCCAGCAGCTCCAGGGTGAACTCCGGGGAGCTGTTTTTT.

This clonotype was observed many times. Here the CDR3 reads CSVDTGGGYEQYF. The CDR3 DNA reads as TGCAGCGTTGACACGGGAGGGGGCTACGAGCAGTACTTC. The chain recombines TRBV29-1 with TRBJ2-7; 8 bases are shared with TRBD2. V was clipped by 3 bases and J by 3 bases; unmatched bases: 4. The CDR3 runs 13 residues. Germline assignment: CDR1 SQVTM and CDR2 ANQGSEA.

The table lists this clonotype with many counts. The chain recombines TRBV6-1 with TRBJ2-1; 11 bases align to TRBD2. The CDR3 is 16 amino acids. CDR1 and CDR2 from the germline V gene are MNHNS and SASEGT. V was clipped by 4 bases and J by 7 bases; unmatched bases: 9. CDR3 DNA: TGTGCCAGCAGTGGCCTAGGGACTAGCGGAGCTAATGAGCAGTTCTTC. Translated, it gives CASSGLGTSGANEQFF.

With regard to this clonotype: A clone one base away is much larger, so this may be a read error. The chain uses TRBV12-3 or TRBV12-4 and TRBJ2-1, with TRBD2 identical over 7 bases. This CDR3 is built from 13 residues. CDR3 sequence (DNA): TGTGCCAGCGGCCTACTAGCGAGGAATGAGCGGTTCTTC. Its protein is CASGLLARNERFF.

V is TRBV25-1 and J is TRBJ2-1; no definite D call. This CDR3 has 15 amino acids. Deletions cut 4 bases from V and 0 bases from J, with 10 bases between. The V gene's germline CDR1 is MGHDK and CDR2 SYGVNS. CDR3 sequence reads: CASSGPQSSYNEQFF. The DNA of the CDR3 is TGTGCCAGCAGTGGGCCCCAGAGCTCCTACAATGAGCAGTTCTTC.

The chain carries TRBV10-3 and TRBJ2-7; D is uncertain. V lost 4 bases and J lost 4, with 8 bases in between. This CDR3 has 12 residues. From germline, CDR1 is ENHRY and CDR2 SYGVKD. The CDR3 DNA is TGTGCCATCAGTGCCAAGAGATACGAGCAGTACTTC. Amino acids: CAISAKRYEQYF.

This clonotype was seen repeatedly, ten times or more. This sequence joins TRBV5-1 and TRBJ2-2, with D uncertain. V lost 6 bases to trimming and J lost 5 bases, with 8 bases between them. There are 12 residues in the CDR3. Germline V gives CDR1 SGHRS, CDR2 YFSETQ. CDR3 loop: CASMPRTGELFF. DNA for the CDR3: TGCGCCAGCATGCCCAGAACCGGGGAGCTGTTTTTT. Together with reference TRBV5-1 and TRBJ2-2, the CDR3 gives the full variable domain: KAGVTQTPRYLIKTRGQQVTLSCSPISGHRSVSWYQQTPGQGLQFLFEYFSETQRNKGNFPGRFSGRQFSNSRSEMNVSTLELGDSALYLCASMPRTGELFFGEGSRLTVL.

The chain couples TRBV12-3 or TRBV12-4 to TRBJ2-1; tentatively, D is TRBD2 (6 bases). The V end was cut by 2 bases, the J end by 8 bases, with 13 bases between. The CDR3 spans 14 residues. The CDR3 here is CASSLWTPGDEQFF. CDR3 coding DNA: TGTGCCAGCAGTTTATGGACCCCGGGGGATGAGCAGTTCTTC.

This clonotype appeared many times. The rearrangement joins TRBV29-1 to TRBJ2-1, with D unclear. CDR3 length equals 10 residues. Germline V gene sequence: CDR1 SQVTM, CDR2 ANQGSEA. V lost 6 bases and J 7 bases, leaving 7 bases between the germline ends. This CDR3 is CSVAKNEQFF. The CDR3 coding sequence is TGCAGCGTCGCCAAAAATGAGCAGTTCTTC.

This clonotype was counted at least ten times. The rearrangement joins TRBV5-1 to TRBJ2-3, with 8 bases fitting TRBD2. Germline lookup yields CDR1 SGHRS and CDR2 YFSETQ. This CDR3 spans 16 amino acids. The V and J ends lost 5 bases and 2 bases, in that order; junction bases with no gene match: 10. In DNA form, the CDR3 reads TGCGCCAGCAGTTACGTAGCGGGAACATACACAGATACGCAGTATTTT. It codes for CASSYVAGTYTDTQYF.

This clonotype was observed at least ten times. The gene calls are TRBV6-2 or TRBV6-3 and TRBJ2-1; maybe TRBD1 (5 bases). The CDR3 loop spans 16 amino acids. Germline CDR1 and CDR2: MNHEY and SVGEGT. V lost 2 bases and J lost 2, with 13 bases in between. CDR3 residues: CASSYHRSPTYNEQFF. The CDR3 bases are TGTGCCAGCAGTTACCACAGGTCCCCCACCTACAATGAGCAGTTCTTC.

This clonotype was recorded at least ten times. This chain joins TRBV28 and TRBJ2-6, with D unresolved. This CDR3 spans 16 amino acids. Germline values: CDR1 MDHEN, CDR2 SYDVKM. Trimming cost V 6 bases and J 0 bases, with 12 bases left between them. CDR3 loop: CASRGFGHSGANVLTF. In DNA, the CDR3 is TGTGCCAGCAGGGGGTTCGGCCACTCTGGGGCCAACGTCCTGACTTTC. Looking up the rest from reference TRBV28 and TRBJ2-6 gives the full variable domain: DVKVTQSSRYLVKRTGEKVFLECVQDMDHENMFWYRQDPGLGLRLIYFSYDVKMKEKGDIPEGYSVSREKKERFSLILESASTNQTSMYLCASRGFGHSGANVLTFGAGSRLTVL.

This clonotype was seen at least ten times. The chain has TRBV20-1 and TRBJ2-7; D perhaps matches TRBD1 (5 bases). The ends were cut back, 3 bases at V and 0 bases at J, with 12 bases in the middle. The length of the CDR3 is 14 residues. From germline, CDR1 is DFQATT and CDR2 SNEGSKA (reference sequence). In DNA form, the CDR3 reads TGCAGTGCTAGTCCAGGGCCGAGCTCCTACGAGCAGTACTTC. Translated, it gives CSASPGPSSYEQYF.

This clonotype was found many times. The chain combines TRBV12-3 or TRBV12-4 with TRBJ1-6; D is uncertain. The V and J ends lost 8 bases and 6 bases respectively, with 8 bases between them. The CDR3 length is 12 residues. CDR3 nucleotides: TGTGCCAGCTCTCCCTTTAATTCACCCCTCCACTTT. It codes for CASSPFNSPLHF.

This clonotype was seen many times. The CDR3 coding sequence is TGCGCCAGCAGTGATAGGTCGCCAAATGAAAAACTGTTTTTT. Translated: CASSDRSPNEKLFF. V gene TRBV10-2 combines with J gene TRBJ1-4; D is ambiguous. Germline-derived CDR1 and CDR2 are WSHSY and SAAADI. This CDR3 is built from 14 residues. V lost 3 bases and J 5 bases, leaving 10 bases between the germline ends.

Ten or more counts support this clonotype. V usage is TRBV28 and J usage is TRBJ1-2; the D gene is possibly TRBD1 (5 bases). This CDR3 is built from 13 residues. V was pared by 7 bases and J by 2 bases, with 11 bases between. Germline values: CDR1 MDHEN, CDR2 SYDVKM. CDR3 sequence reads: CASIPPGNYGYTF. The CDR3 nucleotides are TGTGCCAGCATACCCCCAGGGAACTATGGCTACACCTTC.

This clonotype was detected a few times. The chain has TRBV4-3 and TRBJ2-3, with 8 bases aligning to TRBD2. This CDR3 is built from 17 residues. V gave up 1 base and J gave up 2 bases; unmatched junction bases: 8. The germline V gene has CDR1 LGHNA and CDR2 YSLEER. The CDR3 reads CASSQGLAGLNTDTQYF. The CDR3 nucleotides read TGCGCCAGCAGCCAAGGTTTAGCGGGGCTTAACACAGATACGCAGTATTTT.

In this sample, this clonotype turned up a few times. The V gene is TRBV2, the J gene TRBJ2-2; D is uncertain. With 4 bases removed from V and 0 bases from J, the gap between germline ends came to 6 bases. The CDR3 runs 14 residues. The germline CDR1 and CDR2 sequences are SNHLY and FYNNEI. The CDR3 DNA is TGTGCCAGCAGTGCTAGTGCGAACACCGGGGAGCTGTTTTTT. Translating it yields CASSASANTGELFF.

This clonotype was seen repeatedly, ten times or more. This rearrangement joins TRBV5-1 to TRBJ2-7; 11 bases fit TRBD2. The CDR3 has 16 residues. The V gene's germline CDR1 is SGHRS and CDR2 YFSETQ. The J segment lost 2 bases and the V segment lost 4 bases, leaving 8 bases of the junction unmatched. This chain's CDR3 is CASSRLTSGIPYEQYF. The CDR3 DNA reads TGCGCCAGCAGCCGCCTGACTAGCGGGATTCCCTACGAGCAGTACTTC.

Notes on this clonotype: A much larger clone sits a single nucleotide away, making a read error possible. The chain carries TRBV6-1 and TRBJ1-1; TRBD1 aligns across 9 bases. Germline CDR1 is MNHNS and CDR2 is SASEGT. Trimming took 9 bases from V and 0 from J; bases not matched to a gene: 14. The length of the CDR3 is 17 residues. The CDR3 protein is CASVPGQGMGLNTEAFF. In DNA form, the CDR3 reads TGTGCCAGTGTACCGGGACAGGGTATGGGCCTGAACACTGAAGCTTTCTTT.

There are many counts of this clonotype. The V and J genes are TRBV12-3 or TRBV12-4 and TRBJ2-1; 12 nucleotides agree with TRBD1. The CDR3 runs to 15 residues. V lost 7 bases to trimming and J lost 7 bases; unmatched junction nucleotides: 8. In nucleotides, the CDR3 is TGTGCCAGCACCTCCCGGGACAGGGGGCAGAATGAGCAGTTCTTC. Its translation: CASTSRDRGQNEQFF.

There are many counts of this clonotype. The rearrangement joins TRBV5-5 to TRBJ2-7, with D perhaps assigned TRBD1 or TRBD2 (5 bases each). The CDR3 extends over 17 amino acids. Germline CDR1 reads SGHKS; CDR2 reads YYEKEE (reference sequence). Trimming stripped 4 bases from V and 6 bases from J, with 26 bases between. Written as DNA, the CDR3 is TGTGCCAGCAGCCGGGGTGAGGGGCCACTGCTCCGGCTCGAGCAGTACTTC. Translating it yields CASSRGEGPLLRLEQYF.

Many counts were recorded for this clonotype. The chain has TRBV27 and TRBJ1-5; D remains unclear. This CDR3 comprises 14 residues. Looked up from germline, CDR1 is MNHEY and CDR2 is SMNVEV (reference sequence). The germline V and J ends were trimmed by 0 bases and 6 bases, with 9 bases remaining between them. This chain's CDR3 is CASSLSSGGQPQHF. Written as DNA, the CDR3 is TGTGCCAGCAGTTTATCTAGTGGAGGTCAGCCCCAGCATTTT.

V and J are TRBV10-2 and TRBJ2-2; possible D gene TRBD1, 6 bases. This CDR3 has 16 residues. Trimming took 2 bases from V and 1 from J, leaving 11 bases between them. The V gene's germline CDR1 is WSHSY and CDR2 SAAADI. The CDR3 DNA sequence: TGCGCCAGCAGTGAGCGTGGGGGCGTGAACACCGGGGAGCTGTTTTTT. Translated, it gives CASSERGGVNTGELFF.

Ten or more counts support this clonotype. The rearrangement uses TRBV12-3 or TRBV12-4 and TRBJ2-5; 8 nucleotides align to TRBD2. The CDR3 is made up of 15 amino acids. J gave up 2 bases and V 5 bases, and 7 bases lay outside the gene matches. The CDR3, as DNA: TGTGCCAGCAGTGCCCCCGGGGGGGCTCAAGAGACCCAGTACTTC. Amino acid sequence: CASSAPGGAQETQYF.

This clonotype was observed many times. The chain has TRBV20-1 and TRBJ2-1, with 13 bases that match TRBD2. This CDR3 spans 15 amino acids. Germline V gives CDR1 DFQATT, CDR2 SNEGSKA (reference sequence). The V segment lost 4 bases and the J segment 3 bases; nucleotides outside the gene matches: 3. DNA of the CDR3: TGCAGTGCTAAGACTAGCGGGAGGAACTACAATGAGCAGTTCTTC. Translating gives CSAKTSGRNYNEQFF.

This clonotype was detected ten times or more. The chain is built from TRBV24-1 and TRBJ2-1, with D unresolved. This CDR3 has 11 amino acids. CDR1 is KGHDR, CDR2 SFDVKD, per germline. With 6 bases removed from V and 10 bases from J, the gap between germline ends came to 9 bases. The chain's CDR3 is CATSLRNEQFF. CDR3 DNA sequence: TGTGCCACCAGTTTGCGAAACGAGCAGTTCTTC.